This section outlines one T cell receptor beta chain sequence together with its context. Using immunoSEQ multiplex PCR, the repertoire was profiled, and TCRdb retains in-frame clones only, with some absent. Counted here are 30,000 to 40,000 clones, roughly nine tenths occurring once; the ten biggest clones make up approximately 1.9%. This record comes from a study of blood T cell repertoires in COVID-19. Study information: The United States, Italy and Spain were the sources of the acute and convalescent COVID-19 samples. T cells, B-cell-depleted T cells, or PBMCs supplied cDNA or gDNA.

The CDR3 extends over 19 amino acids. V gave up 5 bases and J gave up 2 bases; unmatched junction bases: 16. Germline CDR1 is LNHDA and CDR2 is SQIVND (reference sequence). J is TRBJ2-1 and V is TRBV19, with 9 bases identical to TRBD2. The specimen was peripheral blood. This sequence was found in a man aged 50 to 59 with active or convalescent COVID-19. The CDR3 DNA follows: TGTGCCAGTAGTTATCTGTTGGGACTAGCAACAACGGCCTACAATGAGCAGTTCTTC. It translates to CASSYLLGLATTAYNEQFF.